Below are 15 T cell receptor beta chains sequenced from a single sample in a study of blood T cell repertoires in COVID-19. Here immunoSEQ multiplex PCR was the method, and the copy in TCRdb shows in-frame clones only, minus some. The table has 150,000 to 200,000 clones, approximately 81% seen once; the top ten hold 0.8% to 1.2%. Sequencing input: peripheral blood. The receptors were gathered from a man in his forties with acute or convalescent COVID-19.

The chain couples TRBV18 to TRBJ1-2; TRBD1 matches 8 bases. Germline-derived CDR1 and CDR2 are KGHSH and LQKENI. J gave up 4 bases and V 3 bases, and 1 base lay outside the gene matches. The CDR3 has 13 residues. CDR3 sequence: CASSPDRGYGYTF. In DNA, the CDR3 is TGTGCCAGCTCACCTGACAGGGGCTATGGCTACACCTTC.

This chain joins TRBV30 and TRBJ1-1, with no clear D. V lost 1 base, J lost 6 bases, and 9 bases lay in between. CDR3 length: 12 amino acids. In germline, CDR1 is GTSNPN, CDR2 SVGIG (reference sequence). The CDR3 region has the DNA TGTGCCTGGAGTGGTCCACATTCTGAAGCTTTCTTT. It translates to CAWSGPHSEAFF.

This chain links TRBV6-2 or TRBV6-3 with TRBJ2-3; 8 positions match TRBD2. Germline trimming cut 6 bases from V and 10 bases from J; bases unmatched to any gene: 6. In germline, CDR1 is MNHEY, CDR2 SVGEGT. This CDR3 is 12 amino acids long. As DNA, the CDR3 is TGTGCCAGCAGCCAAACGGGGGGGGCGCAGTATTTT. It yields the protein CASSQTGGAQYF.

This clone appeared a single time. The chain carries TRBV30 and TRBJ1-1; TRBD1 is a possible D gene (5 bases). Trimming pared 2 bases from V and 1 base from J, leaving 8 bases between. This CDR3 region has 13 residues. Germline CDR1 GTSNPN, CDR2 SVGIG (reference sequence). For the CDR3, the DNA is TGTGCCTGGAGTTCAGGGAAGAACACTGAAGCTTTCTTT. Its protein product is CAWSSGKNTEAFF.

This clone occurred a few times. In DNA form, the CDR3 reads TGTGCCAGCAGCACGGGACAGAAAGACACTGAAGCTTTCTTT. It encodes CASSTGQKDTEAFF. V gene TRBV7-6 combines with J gene TRBJ1-1; TRBD1 agrees at 7 bases. The junction had 6 bases not matched to a gene; V was cut back by 5 bases and J by 3 bases. The V gene's germline CDR1 is SGHVS and CDR2 FNYEAQ. This CDR3 is built from 14 residues.

The chain joins TRBV12-3 or TRBV12-4 to TRBJ1-1; D is uncertain. Trimming left V 4 bases short and J 3 bases short, with 3 bases between. The CDR3 is 11 residues long. The CDR3 spells CASSSDTEAFF. CDR3 nucleotide sequence: TGTGCCAGCAGTTCGGACACTGAAGCTTTCTTT.

The J gene is TRBJ2-1, the V gene TRBV7-6; 7 positions agree with TRBD2. With V trimmed by 2 bases and J by 10 bases, 17 bases remained unmatched. This CDR3 spans 17 amino acids. The germline V gene encodes CDR1 SGHVS and CDR2 FNYEAQ. The CDR3 here is CASSLFVRRGSNTEQFF. As DNA, the CDR3 is TGTGCCAGCAGCTTATTCGTCCGGCGGGGGAGTAATACAGAGCAGTTCTTC.

This chain connects TRBV7-2 to TRBJ2-7; 11 nucleotides match TRBD2. V lost 5 bases to trimming and J lost 3 bases; unmatched junction nucleotides: 6. This CDR3 has 15 residues. Germline V lookup: CDR1 SGHTA, CDR2 FQGNSA. The CDR3 sequence: CASSLLAGGLYEQYF. CDR3 DNA sequence: TGTGCCAGCAGCCTCCTAGCGGGGGGCCTCTACGAGCAGTACTTC.

This chain joins TRBV15 and TRBJ2-1, with D perhaps TRBD1 (6 bases). The CDR3 is 14 amino acids. Germline-derived CDR1 and CDR2 are LNHNV and YYDKDF (reference sequence). Trimming stripped 6 bases from V and 4 bases from J, with 13 bases between. The CDR3 DNA is TGTGCCACCAGATCGAGACAGGCGTACAATGAGCAGTTCTTC. This encodes CATRSRQAYNEQFF.

This chain joins TRBV28 and TRBJ1-2, with 7 bases lining up with TRBD1. The CDR3 has 14 residues. The trim removed 4 bases at V and 3 bases at J, leaving 5 bases unmatched. Germline V gene sequence: CDR1 MDHEN, CDR2 SYDVKM. The CDR3 sequence is CASSSRTGDYGYTF. The CDR3 bases are TGTGCCAGCAGTTCCCGGACAGGCGACTATGGCTACACCTTC.

Only one count was recorded for this clone. This chain connects TRBV5-1 to TRBJ2-7; TRBD1 matches 12 bases. J lost 5 bases, V lost 4 bases, and 4 bases had no gene match. This CDR3 region has 14 residues. Per the germline V gene, CDR1 is SGHRS and CDR2 is YFSETQ. CDR3 nucleotides: TGCGCCAGCAGCCCCCGGGACAGGGGGCACGAGCAGTACTTC. Encoded protein: CASSPRDRGHEQYF.

The chain recombines TRBV5-1 with TRBJ2-1; 7 bases are a match to TRBD1. This CDR3 spans 15 amino acids. Per germline, CDR1 SGHRS and CDR2 YFSETQ. With V trimmed by 1 base and J by 1 base, 2 bases remained unmatched. This chain's CDR3 is CASSLIRGSYNEQFF. In DNA, the CDR3 is TGCGCCAGCAGCTTGATCAGGGGGTCCTACAATGAGCAGTTCTTC.

This clone was seen more than once but under ten times. The genes are TRBV11-2 and TRBJ2-2; D is ambiguous. The CDR3 runs to 11 residues. V lost 5 bases and J lost 4, with 2 bases in between. Germline lookup yields CDR1 SGHAT and CDR2 FQNNGV. CDR3 protein: CASSRTGELFF. The DNA for the CDR3 is TGTGCCAGCAGCCGCACCGGGGAGCTGTTTTTT.

The rearrangement uses TRBV9 and TRBJ1-5, with TRBD1 matching 7 bases. There are 15 residues in the CDR3. The germline V gene has CDR1 SGDLS and CDR2 YYNGEE. The V and J ends lost 4 bases and 1 base, in that order; junction bases with no gene match: 5. The CDR3 DNA sequence: TGTGCCAGCAGCCCCGAGGGACAGAGCAATCAGCCCCAGCATTTT. This codes for CASSPEGQSNQPQHF. Drawing the rest from reference TRBV9 and TRBJ1-5, the complete variable domain is DSGVTQTPKHLITATGQRVTLRCSPRSGDLSVYWYQQSLDQGLQFLIQYYNGEERAKGNILERFSAQQFPDLHSELNLSSLELGDSALYFCASSPEGQSNQPQHFGDGTRLSIL.

V gene TRBV7-9 combines with J gene TRBJ1-2, with D maybe TRBD1 (6 bases). V lost 2 bases, J lost 2 bases, and 12 bases lay in between. Germline V gene sequence: CDR1 SEHNR, CDR2 FQNEAQ (reference sequence). The CDR3 spans 15 residues. CDR3 nucleotide sequence: TGTGCCAGCAGCTTATGGGCAGGGGTAAACTATGGCTACACCTTC. Amino acids: CASSLWAGVNYGYTF.